This TCR beta chain is from a study of cytomegalovirus exposure and HLA in healthy donors. Study-level points and caveats: Equally common other TCR beta chains were less clonally expanded than HLA-associated ones, a later analysis found. CMV serostatus was the only recorded immune exposure for donors. A later analysis linked a missense DCLRE1C variant to TCR beta V- and J-gene trimming.

Germline V gene lookup returns CDR1 SGHVS and CDR2 FQNEAQ. Losses at the gene ends were 0 bases for V and 4 bases for J; bases not matched to a gene: 4. The CDR3 loop spans 16 amino acids. Concerning this clone itself: Its antigen is as yet unknown.

Primers: 60 Vbeta forward and 13 Jbeta reverse. Sequenced by immunoSEQ multiplex PCR; TCRdb stores in-frame clones only, minus some. The table lists approximately 140,000 clones. The material sequenced was PBMCs. This TCR was recovered from a man aged 40-50 years in good health and CMV-seronegative. V and J are TRBV7-8 and TRBJ2-7; 12 bases map to TRBD2. The CDR3 bases are TGTGCCAGCAGCTTAGCGACTAGCGGGGGACCGTACGAGCAGTACTTC. Amino acids: CASSLATSGGPYEQYF.